This is a list of T cell receptor beta chains from one sample in a study of T-cell reconstitution after alpha-beta-depleted transplantation in children. TCRdb recomputed calls from the PCR reads with MiXCR, one row per CDR3 protein. Of about 400,000 distinct CDR3 sequences listed, roughly 17% are singletons. The specimen comprised PBMCs, mostly from graft donor cells, sampled 360 days after TCRalphabeta/CD19-depleted stem cell transplant. The receptors come from a boy in the first two years of life who had a stem cell transplant for Wiskott-Aldrich syndrome, so the T cells may come from the graft donor. The CDR3 runs from the conserved cysteine through the conserved F or W. The order of the fields is clone size, J gene, V gene, D gene, CDR3 protein, CDR3 DNA. D genes are given only for firm matches. Clone size appears in some rows only: once, few, many, or a class for an expanded clone.

abundance: .; j_gene: TRBJ1-2; v_gene: TRBV12-3/TRBV12-4; d_gene: .; CDR3aa: CASAFRPKANYGYTF; CDR3nt: TGTGCCAGCGCTTTTCGGCCGAAAGCTAACTATGGCTACACCTTC
abundance: .; j_gene: TRBJ2-1; v_gene: TRBV7-2; d_gene: TRBD2; CDR3aa: CASSFLAGGLYNEQFF; CDR3nt: TGTGCCAGCAGCTTCCTAGCGGGGGGTCTCTACAATGAGCAGTTCTTC
abundance: .; j_gene: TRBJ2-7; v_gene: TRBV5-1; d_gene: .; CDR3aa: CASSPGTPTQYF; CDR3nt: TGCGCCAGCAGCCCCGGGACCCCGACTCAGTACTTC
abundance: .; j_gene: TRBJ2-7; v_gene: TRBV18; d_gene: .; CDR3aa: CASSPSGGLLSYEQYF; CDR3nt: TGTGCCAGCTCACCGTCCGGCGGCCTCCTCTCCTACGAGCAGTACTTC
abundance: .; j_gene: TRBJ2-7; v_gene: TRBV18; d_gene: TRBD1; CDR3aa: CASSPSDRGGYEQYF; CDR3nt: TGTGCCAGCTCACCATCGGACAGGGGTGGCTACGAGCAGTACTTC
abundance: .; j_gene: TRBJ2-1; v_gene: TRBV29-1; d_gene: TRBD2; CDR3aa: CSASRTSGISYNEQFF; CDR3nt: TGCAGCGCCTCCCGGACTAGCGGGATCTCCTACAATGAGCAGTTCTTC
abundance: .; j_gene: TRBJ2-5; v_gene: TRBV20-1; d_gene: .; CDR3aa: CSARWQWETQYF; CDR3nt: TGCAGTGCTAGGTGGCAGTGGGAGACCCAGTACTTC
abundance: .; j_gene: TRBJ2-7; v_gene: TRBV6-1; d_gene: .; CDR3aa: CASSKTRAYEQYF; CDR3nt: TGTGCCAGCAGTAAAACTAGAGCCTACGAGCAGTACTTC
abundance: .; j_gene: TRBJ2-3; v_gene: TRBV10-3; d_gene: TRBD2; CDR3aa: CAAGTSGGPTDTQYF; CDR3nt: TGTGCCGCCGGGACTAGCGGGGGGCCCACAGATACGCAGTATTTT
abundance: .; j_gene: TRBJ2-1; v_gene: TRBV12-3/TRBV12-4; d_gene: .; CDR3aa: CASSQTQGTEQFF; CDR3nt: TGTGCCAGCAGTCAGACCCAGGGGACTGAGCAGTTCTTC
abundance: .; j_gene: TRBJ2-2; v_gene: TRBV2; d_gene: .; CDR3aa: CASSGPSQTVERKDGELFF; CDR3nt: TGTGCCAGCAGCGGACCCAGCCAAACAGTGGAGAGAAAGGACGGGGAGCTGTTTTTT
abundance: .; j_gene: TRBJ1-2; v_gene: TRBV7-9; d_gene: .; CDR3aa: CASSYGGNNYGYTF; CDR3nt: TGTGCCAGCAGCTACGGCGGGAATAACTATGGCTACACCTTC
abundance: .; j_gene: TRBJ2-5; v_gene: TRBV12-3/TRBV12-4; d_gene: TRBD2; CDR3aa: CASSFWTSATQETQYF; CDR3nt: TGTGCCAGCAGTTTTTGGACTAGCGCCACACAAGAGACCCAGTACTTC
abundance: .; j_gene: TRBJ2-3; v_gene: TRBV5-1; d_gene: TRBD1; CDR3aa: CASSHRQGWGTDTQYF; CDR3nt: TGCGCCAGCAGTCATAGACAGGGATGGGGCACAGATACGCAGTATTTT
abundance: many; j_gene: TRBJ2-3; v_gene: TRBV10-3; d_gene: .; CDR3aa: CAISDQRPSTDTQYF; CDR3nt: TGTGCCATCAGTGATCAGCGACCAAGCACAGATACGCAGTATTTT
abundance: .; j_gene: TRBJ2-7; v_gene: TRBV7-6; d_gene: .; CDR3aa: CASSLLDDRYEQYF; CDR3nt: TGTGCCAGCAGCTTATTGGACGATCGCTACGAGCAGTACTTC
abundance: few; j_gene: TRBJ2-5; v_gene: TRBV29-1; d_gene: .; CDR3aa: CSTRTRGETQYF; CDR3nt: TGCAGCACCCGCACTAGGGGAGAGACCCAGTACTTC
abundance: few; j_gene: TRBJ2-3; v_gene: TRBV11-2; d_gene: TRBD2; CDR3aa: CASSSHPLLLAGNTDTQYF; CDR3nt: TGTGCCAGCAGCTCCCACCCCCTCCTGCTAGCGGGCAACACAGATACGCAGTATTTT
abundance: .; j_gene: TRBJ2-7; v_gene: TRBV6-5; d_gene: .; CDR3aa: CASSYYSSPYEQYF; CDR3nt: TGTGCCAGCAGTTACTACTCCTCTCCCTACGAGCAGTACTTC
abundance: few; j_gene: TRBJ2-3; v_gene: TRBV3-1; d_gene: TRBD2; CDR3aa: CASRRAGGHTDTQYF; CDR3nt: TGTGCCAGCAGACGAGCGGGGGGGCACACAGATACGCAGTATTTT
abundance: .; j_gene: TRBJ2-5; v_gene: TRBV28; d_gene: .; CDR3aa: CASSLWAGAQETQYF; CDR3nt: TGTGCCAGCAGTTTATGGGCGGGGGCCCAAGAGACCCAGTACTTC
abundance: .; j_gene: TRBJ2-5; v_gene: TRBV10-3; d_gene: .; CDR3aa: CAISEFRGQQETQYF; CDR3nt: TGTGCCATCAGTGAATTCCGGGGCCAACAAGAGACCCAGTACTTC
abundance: few; j_gene: TRBJ2-1; v_gene: TRBV29-1; d_gene: TRBD2; CDR3aa: CSAASGTSTYNEQFF; CDR3nt: TGCAGCGCCGCTTCCGGGACTAGCACCTACAATGAGCAGTTCTTC
abundance: many; j_gene: TRBJ2-2; v_gene: TRBV4-1; d_gene: .; CDR3aa: CASSQELGELFF; CDR3nt: TGCGCCAGCAGCCAAGAACTCGGGGAGCTGTTTTTT
abundance: .; j_gene: TRBJ2-7; v_gene: TRBV19; d_gene: .; CDR3aa: CASSIPGLIYEQYF; CDR3nt: TGTGCCAGTAGTATCCCGGGACTGATCTACGAGCAGTACTTC
abundance: .; j_gene: TRBJ1-3; v_gene: TRBV19; d_gene: .; CDR3aa: CASGIELGNTIYF; CDR3nt: TGTGCCAGCGGCATAGAACTTGGAAACACCATATATTTT
abundance: few; j_gene: TRBJ2-1; v_gene: TRBV14; d_gene: .; CDR3aa: CASSQWGRERNNEQFF; CDR3nt: TGTGCCAGCAGCCAATGGGGGCGGGAGAGGAACAATGAGCAGTTCTTC
abundance: .; j_gene: TRBJ2-1; v_gene: TRBV20-1; d_gene: .; CDR3aa: CSATNWGGRYNEQFF; CDR3nt: TGCAGTGCCACCAATTGGGGGGGCCGCTACAATGAGCAGTTCTTC
abundance: .; j_gene: TRBJ2-7; v_gene: TRBV4-3; d_gene: TRBD2; CDR3aa: CASSQGLSGSSYEQYF; CDR3nt: TGCGCCAGCAGCCAAGGACTTAGCGGGAGCAGCTACGAGCAGTACTTC